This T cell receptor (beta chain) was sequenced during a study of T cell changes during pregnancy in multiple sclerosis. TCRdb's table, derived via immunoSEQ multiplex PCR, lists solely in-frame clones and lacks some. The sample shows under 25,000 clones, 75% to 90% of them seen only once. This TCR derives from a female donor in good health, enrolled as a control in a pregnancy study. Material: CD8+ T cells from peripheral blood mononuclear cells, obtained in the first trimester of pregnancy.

The CDR3: CASSQTTRGLEGYTF. The CDR3 DNA is TGTGCCAGCAGCCAGACTACCAGGGGGCTGGAGGGCTACACCTTC. The chain couples TRBV14 to TRBJ1-2; TRBD1 matches at 8 bases. The CDR3 consists of 15 residues. V shed 3 bases, J shed 8 bases, and the junction held 11 bases outside the gene matches. Germline CDR1 SGHDN, CDR2 FVKESK. Full variable domain (remainder filled in from reference TRBV14 and TRBJ1-2): EAGVTQFPSHSVIEKGQTVTLRCDPISGHDNLYWYRRVMGKEIKFLLHFVKESKQDESGMPNNRFLAERTGGTYSTLKVQPAELEDSGVYFCASSQTTRGLEGYTFGSGTRLTVV.